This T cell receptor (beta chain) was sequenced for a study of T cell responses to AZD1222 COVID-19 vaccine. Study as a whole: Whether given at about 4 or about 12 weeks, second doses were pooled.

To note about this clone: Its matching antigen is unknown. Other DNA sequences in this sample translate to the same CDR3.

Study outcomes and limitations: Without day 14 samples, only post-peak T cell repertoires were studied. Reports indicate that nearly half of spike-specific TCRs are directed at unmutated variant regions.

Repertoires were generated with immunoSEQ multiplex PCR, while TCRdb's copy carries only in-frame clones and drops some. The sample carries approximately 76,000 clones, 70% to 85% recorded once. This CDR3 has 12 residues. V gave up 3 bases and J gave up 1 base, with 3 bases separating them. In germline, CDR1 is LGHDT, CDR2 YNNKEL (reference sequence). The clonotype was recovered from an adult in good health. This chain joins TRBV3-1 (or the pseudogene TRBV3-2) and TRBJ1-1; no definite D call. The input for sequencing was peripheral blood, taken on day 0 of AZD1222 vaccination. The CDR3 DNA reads TGTGCCAGCAGCCAGGGGAACACTGAAGCTTTCTTT. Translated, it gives CASSQGNTEAFF.